This TCR beta chain was obtained from a study of spatial heterogeneity in lung cancer. Background on the study: Sequences of the beta chain were consistently detected in greater numbers than alpha-chain sequences.

General study results and limits: Compared with follow-up, resection was when ubiquitous expanded tumor TCRs appeared in blood more.

The CDR3 is made up of 17 amino acids. The trim removed 6 bases at V and 0 bases at J, leaving 14 bases unmatched. CDR1 is DFQATT, CDR2 SNEGSKA, per germline (reference sequence). This clonotype was picked up a small number of times. Its antigen is not identified. In the library, each TCR cDNA molecule bore its own unique molecular identifier. TCRdb re-analysed the 5' RACE reads in MiXCR, keeping a single row per CDR3 protein. The data contain some 100,000 distinct CDR3 sequences, over 9.5% of them singletons. Time point in this sample: sample taken at primary tumor resection. Sequencing covered unsorted whole RNA taken from tumor, nontumor lung or frozen PBMC. 72 TRACERx patients with early, untreated non-small cell lung cancer donated samples.

The sample in question was PBMCs, obtained at surgery. This TCR derives from a male donor with early-stage non-small cell lung cancer. V gene TRBV20-1 combines with J gene TRBJ2-3; TRBD2 aligns across 8 bases. The CDR3 spells CSAALSLAGTSTDTQYF. CDR3 DNA sequence: TGCAGTGCCGCCCTTAGCCTAGCGGGCACAAGCACAGATACGCAGTATTTT.